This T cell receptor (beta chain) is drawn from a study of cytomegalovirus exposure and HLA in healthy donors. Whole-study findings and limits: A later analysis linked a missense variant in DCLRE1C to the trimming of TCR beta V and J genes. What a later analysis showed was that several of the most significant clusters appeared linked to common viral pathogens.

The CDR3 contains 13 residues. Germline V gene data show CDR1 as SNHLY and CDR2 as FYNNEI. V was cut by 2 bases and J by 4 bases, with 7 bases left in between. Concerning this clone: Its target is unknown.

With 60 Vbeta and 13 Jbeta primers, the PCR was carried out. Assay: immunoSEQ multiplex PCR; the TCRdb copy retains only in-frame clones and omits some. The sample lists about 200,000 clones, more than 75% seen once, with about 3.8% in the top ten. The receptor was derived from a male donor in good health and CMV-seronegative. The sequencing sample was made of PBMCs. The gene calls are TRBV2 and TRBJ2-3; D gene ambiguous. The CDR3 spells CASSEFGADTQYF. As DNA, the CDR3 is TGTGCCAGCAGTGAATTCGGAGCAGATACGCAGTATTTT.